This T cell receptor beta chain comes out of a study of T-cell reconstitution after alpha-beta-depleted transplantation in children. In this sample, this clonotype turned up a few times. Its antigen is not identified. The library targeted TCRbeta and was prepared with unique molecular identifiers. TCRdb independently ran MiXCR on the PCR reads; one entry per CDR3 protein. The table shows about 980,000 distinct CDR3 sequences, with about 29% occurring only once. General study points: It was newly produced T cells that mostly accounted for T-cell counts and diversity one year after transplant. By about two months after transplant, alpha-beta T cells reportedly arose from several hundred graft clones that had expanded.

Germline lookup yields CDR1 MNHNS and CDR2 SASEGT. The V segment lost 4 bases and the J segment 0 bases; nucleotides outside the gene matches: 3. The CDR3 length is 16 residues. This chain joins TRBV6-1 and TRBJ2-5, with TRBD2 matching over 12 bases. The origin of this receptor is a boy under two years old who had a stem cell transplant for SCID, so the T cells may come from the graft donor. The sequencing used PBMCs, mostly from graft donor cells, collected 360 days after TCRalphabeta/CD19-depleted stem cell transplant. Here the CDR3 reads CASSGRLAGDQETQYF. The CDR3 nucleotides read TGTGCCAGCAGTGGAAGACTAGCGGGAGACCAAGAGACCCAGTACTTC.